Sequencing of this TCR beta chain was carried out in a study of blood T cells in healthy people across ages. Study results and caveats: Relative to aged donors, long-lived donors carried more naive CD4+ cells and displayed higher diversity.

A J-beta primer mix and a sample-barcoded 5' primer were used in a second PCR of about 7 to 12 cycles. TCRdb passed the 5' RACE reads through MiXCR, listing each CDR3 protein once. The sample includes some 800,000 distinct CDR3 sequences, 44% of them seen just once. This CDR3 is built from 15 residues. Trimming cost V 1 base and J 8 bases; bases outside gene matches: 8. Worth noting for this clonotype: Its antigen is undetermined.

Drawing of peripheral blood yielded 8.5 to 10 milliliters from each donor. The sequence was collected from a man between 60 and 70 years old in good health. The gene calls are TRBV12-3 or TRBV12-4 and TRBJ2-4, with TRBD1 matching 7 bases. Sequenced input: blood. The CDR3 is CASSLVVTGYDIQYF. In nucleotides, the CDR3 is TGTGCCAGCAGTTTAGTGGTGACAGGGTATGACATTCAGTACTTC.